This T cell receptor beta chain was sequenced in a study of technical replicates of blood from several donors. TCRdb's copy holds only in-frame clones and misses some; the assay was immunoSEQ multiplex PCR. The sample shows about 44,000 clones, 90% to 97% of them seen only once. In its sample, this clone was seen once. Looked up from germline, CDR1 is SGHRS and CDR2 is YFSETQ. Trimming took 2 bases from V and 4 from J, leaving 8 bases between them. The CDR3 contains 13 residues. The source material was T cells isolated from PBMCs. The TCR comes from a human donor in good health. The chain is built from TRBV5-1 and TRBJ2-3; unclear D gene. The CDR3 region is CASSFLFPDTQYF. The DNA for the CDR3 is TGCGCCAGCAGCTTCCTGTTCCCAGATACGCAGTATTTT. Full variable domain (rest looked up from reference TRBV5-1 and TRBJ2-3): KAGVTQTPRYLIKTRGQQVTLSCSPISGHRSVSWYQQTPGQGLQFLFEYFSETQRNKGNFPGRFSGRQFSNSRSEMNVSTLELGDSALYLCASSFLFPDTQYFGPGTRLTVL.